Listed below are T cell receptor beta chains from one sample, sequenced in a study of control samples from healthy donors and cancer patients. Clones were read by immunoSEQ multiplex PCR, and TCRdb kept only the in-frame ones, dropping some. The table lists 150,000 or so clones, 93% of them singletons. Sequenced input: blood. These receptors were collected from a man younger than 35 in good health. Each CDR3 is given with its conserved first and last residue. Fields, in order: V gene, D gene, J gene, clone size, CDR3 DNA, CDR3 protein. The D gene is left open where the match is weak. Only part of the rows carry a size: once, few, many, or a class if the clone is expanded.

V: TRBV6-6; D: .; J: TRBJ2-1; size: .; DNA: TGTGCCAGCAGCGAAACGACGAATGAGCAGTTCTTC; CDR3: CASSETTNEQFF
V: TRBV6-6; D: .; J: TRBJ1-5; size: .; DNA: TGTGCCAGCAGTTACGAGTCACCCGATCAGCCCCAGCATTTT; CDR3: CASSYESPDQPQHF
V: TRBV5-1; D: TRBD1; J: TRBJ2-1; size: .; DNA: TGCGCCAGCAGCCCTGGGACAGGGAAGAATGAGCAGTTCTTC; CDR3: CASSPGTGKNEQFF
V: TRBV5-4; D: .; J: TRBJ2-5; size: .; DNA: TGTGCCAGCAGCTCCACAGGGAGTAGGGAGACCCAGTACTTC; CDR3: CASSSTGSRETQYF
V: TRBV6-2/TRBV6-3; D: .; J: TRBJ2-2; size: .; DNA: TGTGCCAGCAGTTTTAGGACGGGAAACACCGGGGAGCTGTTTTTT; CDR3: CASSFRTGNTGELFF
V: TRBV2; D: .; J: TRBJ1-6; size: .; DNA: TGTGCCAGCAGTGAGCAGGGGCGGTCACCCCTCCACTTT; CDR3: CASSEQGRSPLHF
V: TRBV7-9; D: .; J: TRBJ1-2; size: .; DNA: TGTGCCAGCAGCTTAGAGGGCGCGTATGGCTACACCTTC; CDR3: CASSLEGAYGYTF
V: TRBV5-4; D: TRBD2; J: TRBJ2-7; size: few; DNA: TGTGCCAGCAGCCCGACTAGCGGGGGGTACCACGAGCAGTACTTC; CDR3: CASSPTSGGYHEQYF
V: TRBV27; D: TRBD2; J: TRBJ2-1; size: .; DNA: TGTGCCAGCAGTCCCTCCCGACTAGCGAGCTCCTACAATGAGCAGTTCTTC; CDR3: CASSPSRLASSYNEQFF
V: TRBV30; D: .; J: TRBJ1-1; size: .; DNA: TGTGCCTGGAGGGTCACCCAGAACACTGAAGCTTTCTTT; CDR3: CAWRVTQNTEAFF
V: TRBV5-8; D: TRBD1; J: TRBJ1-2; size: .; DNA: TGTGCCAGCAGCTCGGGGACAGCCTATGGCTACACCTTC; CDR3: CASSSGTAYGYTF
V: TRBV7-6; D: .; J: TRBJ2-3; size: .; DNA: TGTGCCAGCAGCTTATGGGCAGATACGCAGTATTTT; CDR3: CASSLWADTQYF
V: TRBV4-3; D: TRBD1; J: TRBJ1-5; size: .; DNA: TGCGCCAGCAGCTCCCGACAGGGCAGCAATCAGCCCCAGCATTTT; CDR3: CASSSRQGSNQPQHF
V: TRBV29-1; D: .; J: TRBJ2-7; size: .; DNA: TGCAGCGTAGCGACAGTTTACGAGCAGTACTTC; CDR3: CSVATVYEQYF
V: TRBV5-6; D: .; J: TRBJ1-6; size: .; DNA: TGTGCCAGCAGCTTGGCGGTTCGGGGCTCCTATAATTCACCCCTCCACTTT; CDR3: CASSLAVRGSYNSPLHF
V: TRBV5-1; D: .; J: TRBJ1-6; size: .; DNA: TGCGCCAGCAGCTTCGGGCAGGAGAAAATGTCACCCCTCCACTTT; CDR3: CASSFGQEKMSPLHF
V: TRBV10-3; D: .; J: TRBJ2-1; size: once; DNA: TGTGCCCTTGGAGGGGCCGGGAATGAGCAGTTCTTC; CDR3: CALGGAGNEQFF
V: TRBV6-5; D: .; J: TRBJ2-1; size: .; DNA: TGTGCCAGCAGTTACTCTGACTCCAGCTCCTACAATGAGCAGTTCTTC; CDR3: CASSYSDSSSYNEQFF
V: TRBV19; D: TRBD1; J: TRBJ2-7; size: .; DNA: TGTGCCAGTAGTGACTTCGGACAGGGTAGGGACGAGCAGTACTTC; CDR3: CASSDFGQGRDEQYF
V: TRBV7-7; D: TRBD1; J: TRBJ1-1; size: .; DNA: TGTGCTAGCAGCTCAGACAGGGACACTGAAGCTTTCTTT; CDR3: CASSSDRDTEAFF
V: TRBV6-6; D: .; J: TRBJ2-1; size: .; DNA: TGTGCCAGCATTTCCCAATACAGGGCCCCCAACAATGAGCAGTTCTTC; CDR3: CASISQYRAPNNEQFF
V: TRBV6-5; D: .; J: TRBJ2-7; size: .; DNA: TGTGCCAGCAGTAGAGAGGGCGAGCAGTACTTC; CDR3: CASSREGEQYF
V: TRBV2; D: TRBD2; J: TRBJ2-7; size: once; DNA: TGTGCCAGCAGTGTAGGACTAGCGGGAGGTCTTCCCGAGGGGTTC; CDR3: CASSVGLAGGLPEGF
V: TRBV14; D: .; J: TRBJ1-1; size: .; DNA: TGTGCCAGCAGCCAAGGACACCCAGGAGGAGCTTTCTTT; CDR3: CASSQGHPGGAFF
V: TRBV7-9; D: .; J: TRBJ1-3; size: .; DNA: TGTGCCAGCAGCTTAGGCCCGGTACTCGACTCTGGAAACACCATATATTTT; CDR3: CASSLGPVLDSGNTIYF
V: TRBV13; D: .; J: TRBJ2-1; size: .; DNA: TGTGCCAGCAGCTCCGACCCCCCTGTAAGTGAGCAGTTCTTC; CDR3: CASSSDPPVSEQFF
V: TRBV19; D: TRBD1; J: TRBJ2-2; size: .; DNA: TGTGCCAGTAGTAGGACAGGGAACACCGGGGAGCTGTTTTTT; CDR3: CASSRTGNTGELFF
V: TRBV7-3; D: .; J: TRBJ2-1; size: .; DNA: TGTGCCAGCAGCCCATACGGCTCGGGGGCCCCAAGCTCCTACAATGAGCAGTTCTTC; CDR3: CASSPYGSGAPSSYNEQFF
V: TRBV19; D: TRBD1; J: TRBJ1-1; size: once; DNA: TGTGCCAGTAGTCGGCCGGGACAGCGCACGAACACTGAAGCTTTCTTT; CDR3: CASSRPGQRTNTEAFF
V: TRBV30; D: TRBD2; J: TRBJ2-7; size: .; DNA: TGTGCCTGGGCTTATAGCGGGGGGGCCTACGAGCAGTACTTC; CDR3: CAWAYSGGAYEQYF
V: TRBV30; D: .; J: TRBJ2-7; size: .; DNA: TGTGCCTGGAGTGTCGGGAGAGCCTCCTACGAGCAGTACTTC; CDR3: CAWSVGRASYEQYF
V: TRBV9; D: TRBD1; J: TRBJ2-7; size: few; DNA: TGTGCCAGCAGCGTAGCGGTTGGTGACAGGGTCAACGAGCAGTACTTC; CDR3: CASSVAVGDRVNEQYF
V: TRBV30; D: .; J: TRBJ2-7; size: .; DNA: TGTGCCTGGAGTGAAGGGGCCCCCCCCTACGAGCAGTACTTC; CDR3: CAWSEGAPPYEQYF
V: TRBV19; D: .; J: TRBJ1-5; size: .; DNA: TGTGCCAGTAGTATAGGGCAGGGTTGGTATCAGCCCCAGCATTTT; CDR3: CASSIGQGWYQPQHF
V: TRBV30; D: TRBD1; J: TRBJ1-1; size: .; DNA: TGTGCCTGGGATTTTGGGACAGAGAACACTGAAGCTTTCTTT; CDR3: CAWDFGTENTEAFF
V: TRBV20-1; D: .; J: TRBJ2-5; size: .; DNA: TGCAGTGCTATAAATGTGAAGACCCAGTACTTC; CDR3: CSAINVKTQYF
V: TRBV9; D: TRBD1; J: TRBJ2-7; size: .; DNA: TGTGCCAGCAGCGTACGACAGGGCGCCGAGCAGTACTTC; CDR3: CASSVRQGAEQYF
V: TRBV6-5; D: .; J: TRBJ1-2; size: .; DNA: TGTGCCAGCAGCCGGAGAGGGAGAGGGTACGGCTACACCTTC; CDR3: CASSRRGRGYGYTF
V: TRBV5-6; D: .; J: TRBJ1-1; size: .; DNA: TGTGCCAGCAGCAAACTGACAGCGATGAACACTGAAGCTTTCTTT; CDR3: CASSKLTAMNTEAFF
V: TRBV19; D: TRBD2; J: TRBJ2-3; size: .; DNA: TGTGCCAGTAGCCAAGCGGGAGCCACAGATACGCAGTATTTT; CDR3: CASSQAGATDTQYF
V: TRBV7-2; D: .; J: TRBJ2-2; size: .; DNA: TGTGCCAGCAGCCCGTGGGACGTGAACACCGGGGAGCTGTTTTTT; CDR3: CASSPWDVNTGELFF
V: TRBV12-3/TRBV12-4; D: .; J: TRBJ1-5; size: .; DNA: TGTGCCAGCAGTGCCTATTACAATCAGCCCCAGCATTTT; CDR3: CASSAYYNQPQHF
V: TRBV12-3/TRBV12-4; D: .; J: TRBJ1-5; size: .; DNA: TGTGCCATCAGGAGGGGAAGTCAGCCCCAGCATTTT; CDR3: CAIRRGSQPQHF
V: TRBV4-1; D: .; J: TRBJ2-5; size: .; DNA: TGCGCCAGCAGCCAGGTGTCTGGGTTATCTCAAGAGACCCAGTACTTC; CDR3: CASSQVSGLSQETQYF
V: TRBV15; D: TRBD1; J: TRBJ1-3; size: once; DNA: TGTGCCACCAGGGAGACAGGGACCTCTGGAAACACCATATATTTT; CDR3: CATRETGTSGNTIYF
V: TRBV14; D: .; J: TRBJ1-1; size: .; DNA: TGTGCCAGCAGCCAAGCCAGGGCGGGGACTGAAGCTTTCTTT; CDR3: CASSQARAGTEAFF
V: TRBV7-2; D: TRBD1; J: TRBJ2-1; size: .; DNA: TGTGCCAGCAGCTTAGCGCTTCTTGGGACAGGGCCCTACAATGAGCAGTTCTTC; CDR3: CASSLALLGTGPYNEQFF
V: TRBV30; D: .; J: TRBJ1-5; size: .; DNA: TGTGCCTGGAGTGTATCTGGGGATCAGCCCCAGCATTTT; CDR3: CAWSVSGDQPQHF
V: TRBV27; D: .; J: TRBJ2-4; size: .; DNA: TGTGCCAGCAGTTTTACAACGGGAAACATTCAGTACTTC; CDR3: CASSFTTGNIQYF
V: TRBV28; D: .; J: TRBJ1-5; size: .; DNA: TGTGCCAGCAGTTTTGGCAATCAGCCCCAGCATTTT; CDR3: CASSFGNQPQHF
V: TRBV18; D: .; J: TRBJ2-7; size: .; DNA: TGTGCCAGCTCACCGCCGGACCAAACCTACGAGCAGTACTTC; CDR3: CASSPPDQTYEQYF
V: TRBV5-4; D: TRBD2; J: TRBJ2-5; size: once; DNA: TGTGCCAGCAGCTTGAAAACTAGCGGGGCAGGTGGGACCCAGTACTTC; CDR3: CASSLKTSGAGGTQYF
V: TRBV7-3; D: .; J: TRBJ2-5; size: .; DNA: TGTGCCAGCAGCTTACAGGGGTACGGAGAGACCCAGTACTTC; CDR3: CASSLQGYGETQYF
V: TRBV7-9; D: .; J: TRBJ2-3; size: .; DNA: TGTGCCAGCAGCTTTTCTATGAGGAATACAGATACGCAGTATTTT; CDR3: CASSFSMRNTDTQYF